The 21 T cell receptor beta chains below were found in one sample sequenced in a study of blood T cell repertoires in COVID-19. TCRdb keeps only in-frame clones here, not all; method: immunoSEQ multiplex PCR. The sample has 95,000 or so clones, roughly 80% seen once; the top ten hold 20% to 25%. Sequencing input: peripheral blood. The source is a man of 80 years or more with active or convalescent COVID-19.

This rearrangement joins TRBV6-6 to TRBJ2-1, with 12 bases matching TRBD2. This CDR3 has 17 residues. The junction had 8 bases not matched to a gene; V was cut back by 8 bases and J by 0 bases. Germline CDR1 and CDR2: MNHNY and SVGAGI (reference sequence). CDR3 bases: TGTGCCAGCCGTCGACTAGCGGGGGCCACCTCCTACAATGAGCAGTTCTTC. This encodes CASRRLAGATSYNEQFF.

The CDR3 sequence: CASSFSAGGRTYNSPLHF. CDR3 DNA sequence: TGTGCCAGCAGTTTCAGTGCAGGGGGGCGGACCTATAATTCACCCCTCCACTTT. The rearrangement links TRBV27 to TRBJ1-6; 7 bases are a match to TRBD1. Trimming at V came to 3 bases and at J to 2 bases, leaving 10 bases not matched to a gene. Germline V lookup: CDR1 MNHEY, CDR2 SMNVEV (reference sequence). This CDR3 contains 18 residues.

V usage is TRBV6-5 and J usage is TRBJ1-1; maybe TRBD1 (6 bases). The CDR3 is made up of 14 amino acids. Trimming took off 6 bases at V and 5 bases at J, with 16 bases between the two ends. Germline CDR1 is MNHEY and CDR2 is SVGAGI. The CDR3 sequence is CASRPQGYYTEAFF. The CDR3 DNA is TGTGCCAGCAGACCACAGGGATATTATACTGAAGCTTTCTTT.

DNA of the CDR3: TGTGCCAGCAGTCAGAACTACGAGCAGTACTTC. Amino acids: CASSQNYEQYF. The rearrangement links TRBV6-2 or TRBV6-3 to TRBJ2-7; no firm D call. Germline CDR1 is MNHEY and CDR2 is SVGEGT. Trimming cost V 5 bases and J 3 bases, with 5 bases left between them. The CDR3 consists of 11 residues.

The gene calls are TRBV6-1 and TRBJ1-1; D unresolved. Trimming shortened V by 2 bases and J by 3 bases, and 10 bases separated the two germline ends. CDR3 length: 14 residues. CDR1 is MNHNS and CDR2 is SASEGT in the germline V gene. In DNA, the CDR3 is TGTGCCAGCAGTGAATCTTCCCCTTACACTGAAGCTTTCTTT. This codes for CASSESSPYTEAFF.

This chain joins TRBV5-6 and TRBJ2-4; unclear D gene. Germline lookup yields CDR1 SGHDT and CDR2 YYEEEE. The CDR3 has 14 amino acids. Trimming pared 0 bases from V and 6 bases from J, leaving 10 bases between. The CDR3 DNA is TGTGCCAGCAGCTTGGACGGGTTTGGAAACATTCAGTACTTC. This sequence encodes CASSLDGFGNIQYF.

The CDR3 DNA sequence: TGTGCCAGCAGCCCCGGCGGGACAGGGGGCATCTATGGCTACACCTTC. This translates into CASSPGGTGGIYGYTF. The chain employs TRBV7-3 and TRBJ1-2; TRBD1 agrees at 12 bases. The CDR3 has 16 residues. Per the germline V gene, CDR1 is SGHTA and CDR2 is FQGTGA. The V gene end was trimmed by 5 bases and the J gene end by 4 bases; junction bases not matched to a gene: 8.

V usage is TRBV6-5 and J usage is TRBJ1-1; D might be TRBD1 (5 bases). CDR3 length: 15 amino acids. The V end lost 2 bases, the J end lost 6 bases, and 16 bases lay between the germline ends. Germline CDR1 reads MNHEY; CDR2 reads SVGAGI. The CDR3 DNA reads as TGTGCCAGCAGTTACCGGGGCGGGGTGGGTGCTGAAGCTTTCTTT. Translation gives CASSYRGGVGAEAFF.

The chain links TRBV7-2 to TRBJ2-3, with D unresolved. V dropped 3 bases and J dropped 3 bases, with 10 bases sitting between them. The CDR3 runs to 14 residues. CDR1 is SGHTA and CDR2 is FQGNSA in the germline V gene. CDR3 sequence: CASSFTWQTDTQYF. CDR3 DNA sequence: TGTGCCAGCAGCTTTACCTGGCAGACAGATACGCAGTATTTT.

The V gene is TRBV12-5, the J gene TRBJ2-1; the match to TRBD1 covers 8 bases. This CDR3 spans 14 amino acids. Germline lookup yields CDR1 LGHNT and CDR2 FRNRAP. Unmatched junction bases numbered 10, after V lost 6 bases and J lost 9 bases. CDR3 sequence reads: CASGRDRLKGEQFF. The CDR3, as DNA: TGTGCTAGTGGCCGGGACAGGTTGAAGGGTGAGCAGTTCTTC.

The J gene is TRBJ2-3, the V gene TRBV19; the match to TRBD2 covers 7 bases. The CDR3 runs to 18 residues. CDR1 and CDR2 from the germline V gene are LNHDA and SQIVND (reference sequence). Unmatched junction bases numbered 17, after V lost 4 bases and J lost 4 bases. DNA of the CDR3: TGTGCCAGTAGTACCCCCGGGACTACTACCGAACACCCAGATACGCAGTATTTT. Translating gives CASSTPGTTTEHPDTQYF.

The J gene is TRBJ1-5, the V gene TRBV10-3; D unresolved. The ends were cut back, 10 bases at V and 3 bases at J, with 16 bases in the middle. The CDR3 covers 14 residues. Germline assignment: CDR1 ENHRY and CDR2 SYGVKD. CDR3 coding DNA: TGTGCCACCAGGCCGCCCGGTGTCAATCAGCCCCAGCATTTT. Amino acid sequence: CATRPPGVNQPQHF.

The chain recombines TRBV2 with TRBJ2-1; D might be TRBD2 (6 bases). The germline gives CDR1 SNHLY, CDR2 FYNNEI. The CDR3 covers 16 residues. With 3 bases removed from V and 2 bases from J, the gap between germline ends came to 14 bases. CDR3: CASSETAGGPYNEQFF. The CDR3 nucleotides read TGTGCCAGCAGTGAGACAGCGGGTGGGCCCTACAATGAGCAGTTCTTC. The full variable domain, in which reference TRBV2 and TRBJ2-1 provide the parts outside the CDR3, is EPEVTQTPSHQVTQMGQEVILRCVPISNHLYFYWYRQILGQKVEFLVSFYNNEISEKSEIFDDQFSVERPDGSNFTLKIRSTKLEDSAMYFCASSETAGGPYNEQFFGPGTRLTVL.

The V call is TRBV7-2, the J call TRBJ1-2, with a possible D match to TRBD1 (6 bases). V was pared by 1 base and J by 8 bases, with 17 bases between. Looked up from germline, CDR1 is SGHTA and CDR2 is FQGNSA. There are 15 residues in the CDR3. CDR3 nucleotide sequence: TGTGCCAGCAGCTTAGGCCCGGGGGCAGCGGGGGGCTACACCTTC. Its protein product is CASSLGPGAAGGYTF.

The rearrangement links TRBV5-1 to TRBJ2-5; 10 bases fit TRBD2. Germline lookup yields CDR1 SGHRS and CDR2 YFSETQ. J lost 5 bases, V lost 4 bases, and 8 bases had no gene match. The CDR3 covers 15 residues. The CDR3 loop is CASSLSGGAAETQYF. DNA for the CDR3: TGCGCCAGCAGCCTCAGCGGGGGGGCGGCGGAGACCCAGTACTTC.

This clone was observed once. The chain couples TRBV28 to TRBJ2-1, with 10 bases aligning to TRBD2. Germline CDR1 MDHEN, CDR2 SYDVKM. With 7 bases clipped from V and 0 bases from J, the junction kept 9 bases outside the gene matches. The CDR3 has 17 amino acids. DNA of the CDR3: TGTGCCAGCACAACTAGCGGGGCCCCAAGCTCCTACAATGAGCAGTTCTTC. It is translated as CASTTSGAPSSYNEQFF.

This clone showed up just a few times. The genes are TRBV6-6 and TRBJ1-4, with TRBD1 matching 7 bases. The CDR3 runs 15 residues. Germline CDR1 reads MNHNY; CDR2 reads SVGAGI (reference sequence). The junction had 10 bases not matched to a gene; V was cut back by 4 bases and J by 8 bases. The DNA of the CDR3 is TGTGCCAGCAGTTGGGGGGACAGTCGACGGGAAAAACTGTTTTTT. Protein: CASSWGDSRREKLFF.

J is TRBJ2-2 and V is TRBV5-5; 7 nucleotides match TRBD1. V shed 5 bases, J shed 6 bases, and the junction held 4 bases outside the gene matches. This CDR3 region has 13 residues. Germline V gene data show CDR1 as SGHKS and CDR2 as YYEKEE (reference sequence). The CDR3 nucleotides read TGTGCCAGCAGGCAGGGGGAATCCGGGGAGCTGTTTTTT. Translation: CASRQGESGELFF.

The chain is built from TRBV18 and TRBJ2-7, with 9 nucleotides matching TRBD2. Trimming took 5 bases from V and 5 from J; bases not matched to a gene: 10. Germline V gene lookup returns CDR1 KGHSH and CDR2 LQKENI. The CDR3 runs to 15 residues. The CDR3 loop is CASSVTGTSSHEQYF. The CDR3 region has the DNA TGTGCCAGCTCAGTGACCGGGACTAGCTCTCACGAGCAGTACTTC.

V and J are TRBV5-1 and TRBJ1-1, with a tentative D call TRBD1 (6 bases). The length of the CDR3 is 15 residues. Trimming pared 4 bases from V and 0 bases from J, leaving 13 bases between. Germline CDR1 SGHRS, CDR2 YFSETQ. As DNA, the CDR3 is TGCGCCAGCAGCACCAGACAGGCTATGAACACTGAAGCTTTCTTT. Its protein is CASSTRQAMNTEAFF. Using reference TRBV5-1 and TRBJ1-1 for the parts outside the CDR3, the full variable domain is KAGVTQTPRYLIKTRGQQVTLSCSPISGHRSVSWYQQTPGQGLQFLFEYFSETQRNKGNFPGRFSGRQFSNSRSEMNVSTLELGDSALYLCASSTRQAMNTEAFFGQGTRLTVV.

The chain uses TRBV12-3 or TRBV12-4 and TRBJ1-1; 7 bases are shared with TRBD1. The CDR3 contains 13 residues. Trimming removed 5 bases from V and 8 bases from J; junction bases left unmatched: 8. The CDR3: CASSQNRGTEAFF. CDR3 nucleotides: TGTGCCAGCAGTCAGAACAGGGGCACAGAAGCTTTCTTT.